This entry describes one T cell receptor (beta chain). The data stem from a study of blood T cell repertoires in COVID-19. V lost 3 bases, J lost 5 bases, and 6 bases stayed unmatched. CDR1 LNHNV and CDR2 YYDKDF come from the germline V gene (reference sequence). This CDR3 spans 15 amino acids. As handled by the study authors: Estimation of nucleated cell counts relied on the amplification of reference gene primers. Using immunoSEQ multiplex PCR, the repertoire was profiled, and TCRdb retains in-frame clones only, with some absent. Clone size and the V and J calls come from that table; the DNA yielded D and trimming. The sample has some 57,000 clones, approximately 85% seen once.

The receptor was derived from a woman older than 75 with acute or convalescent COVID-19. Input material: peripheral blood. This chain joins TRBV15 and TRBJ1-4, with 7 bases lining up with TRBD1. The CDR3 DNA reads TGTGCCACCAGCAGGGCCGGGACAGAAAATGAAAAACTGTTTTTT. This sequence encodes CATSRAGTENEKLFF.